Presented here are 21 T cell receptor beta chains from one specimen sequenced in a study of beta chain features in type 1 diabetes. The entirety of the isolated RNA underwent reverse transcription, so expressed TCRB transcripts were sequenced. Measured with immunoSEQ multiplex PCR; TCRdb has only the in-frame clones, and not every one. The table shows over 300,000 clones, with under 8.5% occurring only once. The sample consisted of central memory CD4+ T cells from blood. The receptors come from a woman aged 18-35 years in good health.

The rearrangement joins TRBV7-9 to TRBJ2-3, with D possibly being TRBD1 (6 bases). Trimming removed 6 bases at V and 0 bases at J, with 16 bases between. This CDR3 is 16 amino acids long. Looked up from germline, CDR1 is SEHNR and CDR2 is FQNEAQ (reference sequence). Written as DNA, the CDR3 is TGTGCCAGCAGTTCCCGCCAGGGGATAAGCACAGATACGCAGTATTTT. It specifies CASSSRQGISTDTQYF.

The gene calls are TRBV7-6 and TRBJ2-5; 9 bases are shared with TRBD1. The germline gives CDR1 SGHVS, CDR2 FNYEAQ. The CDR3 has 16 residues. With 4 bases clipped from V and 1 base from J, the junction kept 7 bases outside the gene matches. CDR3 sequence (DNA): TGTGCCAGCAGCTACCTTTTGGGACAGGGCCAAGAGACCCAGTACTTC. Translated, it gives CASSYLLGQGQETQYF.

The chain links TRBV2 to TRBJ2-5; 8 bases fit TRBD1. The CDR3 loop spans 13 amino acids. Germline V gives CDR1 SNHLY, CDR2 FYNNEI. V dropped 6 bases and J dropped 5; count of bases not matched to a gene: 5. The CDR3 spells CASSVTGVETQYF. The CDR3 nucleotides are TGTGCCAGCAGCGTGACAGGGGTCGAGACCCAGTACTTC.

The chain has TRBV7-2 and TRBJ2-5, with TRBD2 matching over 9 bases. Germline values: CDR1 SGHTA, CDR2 FQGNSA. The junction had 8 bases not matched to a gene; V was cut back by 2 bases and J by 1 base. There are 17 residues in the CDR3. The chain's CDR3 is CASSLRLAGKGQETQYF. The CDR3 DNA sequence: TGTGCCAGCAGCTTAAGGCTAGCGGGAAAAGGCCAAGAGACCCAGTACTTC.

This clone appeared a few times. Because it lacks the conserved phenylalanine or tryptophan at the end, this CDR3 is likely a read error. It is unclear where the CDR3 begins or ends on the DNA, so no DNA is shown, and the CDR3 is as TCRdb lists it. The chain joins TRBV20-1 to TRBJ1-2. The CDR3 is 8 amino acids long, termini counted. Germline-derived CDR1 and CDR2 are DFQATT and SNEGSKA (reference sequence). The CDR3 spells CSARSFPV.

This clone showed up just a few times. The chain uses TRBV6-5 and TRBJ2-3, with D possibly TRBD2 on 5 matching bases. V lost 2 bases, J lost 1 base, and 7 bases lay in between. Germline CDR1 MNHEY, CDR2 SVGAGI. CDR3 size: 14 residues. This CDR3 is CASSYVSGTDTQYF. CDR3 sequence (DNA): TGTGCCAGCAGTTACGTTAGCGGCACAGATACGCAGTATTTT.

There are a few counts of this clone. This sequence joins TRBV2 and TRBJ2-7; no reliable D call. V lost 7 bases to trimming and J lost 0 bases, with 13 bases between them. Germline V gene data show CDR1 as SNHLY and CDR2 as FYNNEI. There are 14 residues in the CDR3. CDR3 nucleotides: TGTGCCAGCATATTTGGTGGAAGCTCCTACGAGCAGTACTTC. Its protein is CASIFGGSSYEQYF.

This clone appeared a few times. This rearrangement joins TRBV29-1 to TRBJ1-1; D not certain. Germline-derived CDR1 and CDR2 are SQVTM and ANQGSEA. This CDR3 spans 14 amino acids. V lost 4 bases, J lost 4 bases, and 16 bases lay in between. The DNA of the CDR3 is TGCAGCGTTGGGGGAAGCACAGTGAGCACTGAAGCTTTCTTT. Residues: CSVGGSTVSTEAFF. The whole variable domain, remainder taken from reference TRBV29-1 and TRBJ1-1, is SAVISQKPSRDICQRGTSLTIQCQVDSQVTMMFWYRQQPGQSLTLIATANQGSEATYESGFVIDKFPISRPNLTFSTLTVSNMSPEDSSIYLCSVGGSTVSTEAFFGQGTRLTVV.

V is TRBV7-6 and J is TRBJ1-2; D not certain. V was pared by 5 bases and J by 7 bases, with 5 bases between. This CDR3 is 10 amino acids long. Germline V lookup: CDR1 SGHVS, CDR2 FNYEAQ. The CDR3 loop reads CASSQIGYTF. The CDR3, as DNA: TGTGCCAGCAGCCAAATTGGCTACACCTTC.

The rearrangement uses TRBV10-3 and TRBJ2-1; possible D gene TRBD1, 6 bases. From germline, CDR1 is ENHRY and CDR2 SYGVKD. The germline V and J ends were trimmed by 6 bases and 7 bases, with 13 bases remaining between them. The CDR3 consists of 13 residues. The CDR3 DNA reads as TGTGCCATCAGCAGCTTACAGGGTAATGAGCAGTTCTTC. This translates into CAISSLQGNEQFF.

The chain employs TRBV18 and TRBJ2-7; TRBD1 or TRBD2 may be the D gene (5 bases each). Trimming took 5 bases from V and 4 from J, leaving 15 bases between them. The CDR3 runs to 14 residues. CDR1 KGHSH and CDR2 LQKENI come from the germline V gene. The CDR3 is CASSSGTSIYEQYF. The CDR3 coding sequence is TGTGCCAGCTCATCTGGGACCTCTATATACGAGCAGTACTTC.

Remarks on this clone: The same CDR3 is also encoded by other DNA sequences in this sample. V usage is TRBV28 and J usage is TRBJ1-5; D not certain. The CDR3 is 12 amino acids. Germline values: CDR1 MDHEN, CDR2 SYDVKM. Trimming left V 6 bases short and J 4 bases short, with 7 bases between. The CDR3, as DNA: TGTGCCAGCAGCTTACCAAATCAGCCCCAGCATTTT. Its protein is CASSLPNQPQHF.

This clone was detected only a few times. The rearrangement links TRBV6-1 to TRBJ1-5; D unresolved. Trimming removed 2 bases from V and 3 bases from J, with 8 bases in between. Per the germline V gene, CDR1 is MNHNS and CDR2 is SASEGT. This CDR3 comprises 14 residues. The CDR3 DNA is TGTGCCAGCAGTGAACCGGCAGTCAATCAGCCCCAGCATTTT. This gives the protein CASSEPAVNQPQHF.

The sample holds a few counts of this clone. This chain joins TRBV5-1 and TRBJ2-7; 10 positions agree with TRBD2. This CDR3 has 14 residues. V lost 4 bases, J lost 4 bases, and 5 bases stayed unmatched. Germline V gives CDR1 SGHRS, CDR2 YFSETQ. In DNA, the CDR3 is TGCGCCAGCAGCACAGCGGGAGGGAGGTACGAGCAGTACTTC. It encodes CASSTAGGRYEQYF.

V is TRBV7-6 and J is TRBJ2-3; D assignment may be TRBD1 or TRBD2 (5 bases each). The CDR3 covers 12 residues. V was pared by 5 bases and J by 14 bases, with 17 bases between. Germline CDR1 is SGHVS and CDR2 is FNYEAQ. In DNA form, the CDR3 reads TGTGCCAGCAGCGGCTCGGTGGGGACGGCGTATTTT. Its translation is CASSGSVGTAYF.

This clone has just a few counts. The chain carries TRBV11-2 and TRBJ2-3; D gene ambiguous. Germline loops: CDR1 SGHAT, CDR2 FQNNGV. V lost 4 bases to trimming and J lost 1 base, with 12 bases between them. This CDR3 contains 15 residues. DNA for the CDR3: TGTGCCAGCAGCTCTCGTTCAGGCGGCACAGATACGCAGTATTTT. Translating it yields CASSSRSGGTDTQYF.

Only a few counts were recorded for this clone. The genes are TRBV7-2 and TRBJ2-7; unclear D gene. Trimming shortened V by 1 base and J by 0 bases, and 10 bases separated the two germline ends. The CDR3 consists of 15 residues. The V gene's germline CDR1 is SGHTA and CDR2 FQGNSA. The CDR3 is CASSLDLGLSYEQYF. The CDR3 DNA is TGTGCCAGCAGCTTAGACCTCGGGCTCTCCTACGAGCAGTACTTC. The full variable domain, in which reference TRBV7-2 and TRBJ2-7 provide the parts outside the CDR3, is GAGVSQSPSNKVTEKGKDVELRCDPISGHTALYWYRQSLGQGLEFLIYFQGNSAPDKSGLPSDRFSAERTGGSVSTLTIQRTQQEDSAVYLCASSLDLGLSYEQYFGPGTRLTVT.

In its sample, this clone was seen a few times. The chain employs TRBV9 and TRBJ2-3, with D uncertain. The CDR3 length is 14 residues. In germline, CDR1 is SGDLS, CDR2 YYNGEE. Trimming removed 0 bases from V and 1 base from J, with 6 bases in between. CDR3 DNA sequence: TGTGCCAGCAGCGTAGTGTGGGGCACAGATACGCAGTATTTT. It yields the protein CASSVVWGTDTQYF.

This clone showed up just a few times. This rearrangement joins TRBV7-9 to TRBJ2-4, with no clear D. Germline V gene lookup returns CDR1 SEHNR and CDR2 FQNEAQ (reference sequence). V lost 7 bases and J lost 1, with 5 bases in between. The CDR3 has 12 amino acids. CDR3 loop: CASTFAKNIQYF. CDR3 in DNA: TGTGCCAGCACGTTCGCCAAAAACATTCAGTACTTC.

V is TRBV7-2 and J is TRBJ2-3; 7 bases match TRBD2. Germline V gives CDR1 SGHTA, CDR2 FQGNSA. The CDR3 runs 14 residues. V dropped 2 bases and J dropped 4; count of bases not matched to a gene: 3. DNA of the CDR3: TGTGCCAGCAGCTTAAAGGCGGGGGCAGATACGCAGTATTTT. It specifies CASSLKAGADTQYF.

The V gene is TRBV29-1, the J gene TRBJ2-5; the D gene is possibly TRBD1 (6 bases). Near its end, the DNA agrees better with TRBJ2-7, so the J call may be wrong. In germline, CDR1 is SQVTM, CDR2 ANQGSEA. There are 13 residues in the CDR3. DNA of the CDR3: TGCAGCGTTAATCGGCAGGGGACCTACGAGCAGTACTTC. Residues: CSVNRQGTYEQYF.